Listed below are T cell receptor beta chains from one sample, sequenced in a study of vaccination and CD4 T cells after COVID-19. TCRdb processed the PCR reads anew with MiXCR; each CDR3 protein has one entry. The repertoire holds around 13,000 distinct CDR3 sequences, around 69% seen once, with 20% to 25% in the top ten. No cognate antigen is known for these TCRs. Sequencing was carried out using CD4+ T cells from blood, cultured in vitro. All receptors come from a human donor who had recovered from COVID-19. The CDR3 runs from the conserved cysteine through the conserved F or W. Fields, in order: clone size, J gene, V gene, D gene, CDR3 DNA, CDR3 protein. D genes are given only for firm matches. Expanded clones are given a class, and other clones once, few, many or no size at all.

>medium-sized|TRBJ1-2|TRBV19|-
TGTGCCAGTAGTCACACCCCCGGGGGGGATTCCTACACCTTC
CASSHTPGGDSYTF
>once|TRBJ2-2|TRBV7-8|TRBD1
TGTGCCAGCAGCCCTGGGACAGCAAACACCGGGGAGCTGTTTTTT
CASSPGTANTGELFF
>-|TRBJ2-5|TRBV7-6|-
TGTGCCAGCAGCTTACCGTCGGCGGGAAAGGGGGGGACCCAGTACTTC
CASSLPSAGKGGTQYF
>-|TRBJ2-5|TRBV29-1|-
TGCAGCGTGGGACTCCAAGAGACCCAGTACTTC
CSVGLQETQYF
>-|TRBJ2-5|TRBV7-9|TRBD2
TGTGCCAGCAGCTTAGCCGTACTAGCGGGAGGGCCCGGAGAGACCCAGTACTTC
CASSLAVLAGGPGETQYF
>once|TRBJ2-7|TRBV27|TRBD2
TGTGCCAGCAGCAGCACGGGACTAGCGGGAGTCTCCTACGAGCAGTACTTC
CASSSTGLAGVSYEQYF
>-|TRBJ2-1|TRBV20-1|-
TGCAGTGTGGGGGGTAATGAGCAGTTCTTC
CSVGGNEQFF
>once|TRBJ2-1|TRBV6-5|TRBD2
TGTGCCAGCAGTTATAGGACTAGCGGGTGGGCCTACAATGAGCAGTTCTTC
CASSYRTSGWAYNEQFF
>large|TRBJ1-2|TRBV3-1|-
TGTGCCAGCAGCCAAGTAGGGGGGAAGGGCTACACCTTC
CASSQVGGKGYTF
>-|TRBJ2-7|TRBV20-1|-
TGCAGTGCTAGTAGGGGGTACGAGCAGTACTTC
CSASRGYEQYF
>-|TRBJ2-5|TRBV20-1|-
TGCAGTGCTAGGGCCCGAAGGGGCCAAGAGACCCAGTACTTC
CSARARRGQETQYF
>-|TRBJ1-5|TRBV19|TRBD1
TGTGCCAGTAGTAGCCTAGGGACAGCAATATATAGCAATCAGCCCCAGCATTTT
CASSSLGTAIYSNQPQHF
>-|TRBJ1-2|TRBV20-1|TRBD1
TGCAGTGCCGCAACTGACAGGGTTCGCGGCTACACCTTC
CSAATDRVRGYTF
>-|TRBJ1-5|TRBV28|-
TGTGCCAGCAGCCTCCCAGGTGATAGCAATCAGCCCCAGCATTTT
CASSLPGDSNQPQHF